This T cell receptor beta chain was sequenced in a study of cytomegalovirus exposure and HLA in healthy donors. For the study at large: Samples from HLA-typed donors yielded 65 million to 90 million unique TCRs in an early data release. Among the 400 or so donors who were genotyped, 81% fell in the genetic ancestry cluster that is associated with self-reported Caucasian donors.

13 Jbeta primers and 60 Vbeta primers were used for the PCR. Generated by immunoSEQ multiplex PCR, the TCRdb table keeps only in-frame clones and is missing some. Of approximately 27,000 clones detected, roughly 68% appear once; the ten largest clones hold about 4.2%. V was shortened by 5 bases and J by 5 bases, with 15 bases between the two germline ends. The germline CDR1 and CDR2 sequences are MDHEN and SYDVKM. This CDR3 is 15 amino acids long. About this clone itself: Its antigen is as yet unknown.

Study-level points and caveats: Most TCR sequences were seen very rarely across donors, but some public TCRs occurred in many. No immune exposure information besides CMV serostatus was available.

The chain links TRBV28 to TRBJ2-2, with D possibly matching TRBD1 (5 bases). The sequence derives from a woman aged 45-65 years in good health and CMV-seronegative. The source material was PBMCs. The CDR3 region is CASSPGHHETGELFF. The CDR3 DNA follows: TGTGCCAGCAGTCCCGGACATCACGAAACCGGGGAGCTGTTTTTT.